One and the same sample provided the 10 T cell receptor beta chains below, sequenced in a study of blood T cell repertoires in COVID-19. Measured with immunoSEQ multiplex PCR; TCRdb has only the in-frame clones, and not every one. The sample shows some 400,000 clones, almost 90% of them seen only once. Material for sequencing was peripheral blood. The receptors come from a man between 18 and 29 years old with active or convalescent COVID-19.

This clone was seen a few times. The V call is TRBV7-2, the J call TRBJ2-7; TRBD2 matches at 10 bases. The CDR3 spans 15 residues. With V trimmed by 4 bases and J by 7 bases, 10 bases remained unmatched. Germline V CDR1 and CDR2: SGHTA, FQGNSA. The CDR3 coding sequence is TGTGCCAGCAGCTCATCTAGCGGGGGCTCGAGGGAGCAGTACTTC. As protein: CASSSSSGGSREQYF.

The chain combines TRBV11-3 with TRBJ2-1; 11 nucleotides match TRBD2. Germline assignment: CDR1 SGHNT and CDR2 YENEEA. V shed 5 bases and J 7 bases; nucleotides not matched to a gene: 10. This CDR3 region has 16 residues. The chain's CDR3 is CASSTTTSGVRNEQFF. In nucleotides, the CDR3 is TGTGCCAGCAGCACGACGACTAGCGGGGTTCGAAATGAGCAGTTCTTC.

This chain joins TRBV7-6 and TRBJ1-2; 8 bases match TRBD1. Germline CDR1 and CDR2: SGHVS and FNYEAQ. V lost 1 base and J lost 7; bases outside the gene matches: 5. The CDR3 loop spans 14 amino acids. DNA for the CDR3: TGTGCCAGCAGCTTAGACAGGGGGTCGAGTGGCTACACCTTC. This translates into CASSLDRGSSGYTF.

The chain recombines TRBV29-1 with TRBJ2-7, with 10 bases identical to TRBD2. CDR3 length: 14 amino acids. With 3 bases clipped from V and 6 bases from J, the junction kept 8 bases outside the gene matches. Germline-derived CDR1 and CDR2 are SQVTM and ANQGSEA. The CDR3 here is CSVEDLAGVGEQYF. The CDR3 region has the DNA TGCAGCGTTGAGGACCTAGCGGGAGTGGGCGAGCAGTACTTC.

About this clone itself: An end of the junction does not agree with germline; a read error may underlie this. The chain employs TRBV7-7 and TRBJ2-3, with no clear D. The CDR3 is made up of 15 amino acids. Germline-derived CDR1 and CDR2 are SSHAT and FNYEAQ (reference sequence). CDR3 region: CASSLSRVGTDTQYF. In nucleotides, the CDR3 is TGTGCTAGCAGCTTATCTCGCGTCGGCACAGATACGCAGTATTTT.

The rearrangement links TRBV6-2 or TRBV6-3 to TRBJ2-2; 15 bases fit TRBD2. V was clipped by 4 bases and J by 1 base; unmatched bases: 1. Germline V CDR1 and CDR2: MNHEY, SVGEGT. The CDR3 extends over 17 amino acids. DNA of the CDR3: TGTGCCAGCAGTTGGACTAGCGGGGGGGTGAACACCGGGGAGCTGTTTTTT. It translates to CASSWTSGGVNTGELFF.

The V call is TRBV5-1, the J call TRBJ2-1; 10 bases align to TRBD2. The CDR3 extends over 15 amino acids. Germline loops: CDR1 SGHRS, CDR2 YFSETQ. The V gene end was trimmed by 2 bases and the J gene end by 2 bases; junction bases not matched to a gene: 1. The CDR3 loop is CASSFTSGTYNEQFF. CDR3 bases: TGCGCCAGCAGCTTCACTAGCGGGACCTACAATGAGCAGTTCTTC. Full variable domain (rest looked up from reference TRBV5-1 and TRBJ2-1): KAGVTQTPRYLIKTRGQQVTLSCSPISGHRSVSWYQQTPGQGLQFLFEYFSETQRNKGNFPGRFSGRQFSNSRSEMNVSTLELGDSALYLCASSFTSGTYNEQFFGPGTRLTVL.

This chain connects TRBV29-1 to TRBJ1-3; D may be TRBD1 (5 bases). Germline V gives CDR1 SQVTM, CDR2 ANQGSEA. The CDR3 has 12 amino acids. CDR3 residues: CGRGDSGNTIYF. CDR3 DNA sequence: TGCGGACGGGGGGACTCTGGAAACACCATATATTTT.

The V and J genes are TRBV28 and TRBJ1-4; D is ambiguous. The length of the CDR3 is 11 residues. Germline assignment: CDR1 MDHEN and CDR2 SYDVKM. With 8 bases removed from V and 8 bases from J, the gap between germline ends came to 9 bases. The CDR3 sequence: CASLGGEKLFF. In DNA, the CDR3 is TGTGCCAGCCTCGGAGGGGAAAAACTGTTTTTT.

The table lists this clone with a few counts. This CDR3 reads CASSLNRDRGGEKLFF. DNA of the CDR3: TGTGCCAGCTCACTGAACCGGGACAGGGGTGGTGAAAAACTGTTTTTT. The V call is TRBV18, the J call TRBJ1-4; 10 bases map to TRBD1. This CDR3 region has 16 residues. V was pared by 4 bases and J by 7 bases, with 9 bases of the junction left unmatched. Germline CDR1 and CDR2: KGHSH and LQKENI.